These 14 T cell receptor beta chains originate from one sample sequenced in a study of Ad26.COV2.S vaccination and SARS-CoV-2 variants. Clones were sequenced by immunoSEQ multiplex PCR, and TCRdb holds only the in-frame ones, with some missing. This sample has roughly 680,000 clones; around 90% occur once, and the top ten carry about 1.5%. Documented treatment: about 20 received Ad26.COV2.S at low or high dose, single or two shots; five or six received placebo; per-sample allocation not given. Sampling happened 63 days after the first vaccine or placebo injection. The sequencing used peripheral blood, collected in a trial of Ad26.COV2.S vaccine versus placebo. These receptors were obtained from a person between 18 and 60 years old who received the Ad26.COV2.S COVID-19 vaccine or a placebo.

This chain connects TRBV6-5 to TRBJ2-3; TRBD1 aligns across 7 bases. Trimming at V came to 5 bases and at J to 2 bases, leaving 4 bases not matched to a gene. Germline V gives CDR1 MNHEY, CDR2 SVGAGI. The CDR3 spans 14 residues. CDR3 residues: CASSTQGITDTQYF. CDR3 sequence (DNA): TGTGCCAGCAGTACACAGGGGATCACAGATACGCAGTATTTT.

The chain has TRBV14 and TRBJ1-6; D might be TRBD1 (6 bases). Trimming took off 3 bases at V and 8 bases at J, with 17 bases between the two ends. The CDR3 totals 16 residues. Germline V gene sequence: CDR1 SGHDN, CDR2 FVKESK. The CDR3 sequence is CASSHTVGDIYSPLHF. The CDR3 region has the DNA TGTGCCAGCAGCCACACCGTAGGGGACATTTATTCACCCCTCCACTTT. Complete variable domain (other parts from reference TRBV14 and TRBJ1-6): EAGVTQFPSHSVIEKGQTVTLRCDPISGHDNLYWYRRVMGKEIKFLLHFVKESKQDESGMPNNRFLAERTGGTYSTLKVQPAELEDSGVYFCASSHTVGDIYSPLHFGNGTRLTVT.

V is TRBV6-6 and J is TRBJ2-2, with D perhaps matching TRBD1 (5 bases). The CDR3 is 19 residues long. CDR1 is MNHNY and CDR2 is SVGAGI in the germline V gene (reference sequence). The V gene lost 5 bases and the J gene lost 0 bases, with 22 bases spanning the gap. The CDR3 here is CASSLTEQAANANTGELFF. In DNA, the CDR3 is TGTGCCAGCAGTCTAACAGAACAGGCTGCTAACGCGAACACCGGGGAGCTGTTTTTT.

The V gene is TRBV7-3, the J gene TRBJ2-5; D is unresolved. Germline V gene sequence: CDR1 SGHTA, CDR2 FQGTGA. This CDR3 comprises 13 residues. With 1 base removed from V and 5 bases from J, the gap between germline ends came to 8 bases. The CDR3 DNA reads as TGTGCCAGCAGCTTAAGATCTGGTGAGACCCAGTACTTC. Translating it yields CASSLRSGETQYF.

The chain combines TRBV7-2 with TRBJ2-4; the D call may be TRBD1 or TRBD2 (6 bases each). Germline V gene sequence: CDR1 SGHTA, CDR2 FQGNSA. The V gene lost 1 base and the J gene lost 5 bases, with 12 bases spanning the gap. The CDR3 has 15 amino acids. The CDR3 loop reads CASSLGGARENIQYF. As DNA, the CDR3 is TGTGCCAGCAGCTTAGGGGGGGCGCGGGAAAACATTCAGTACTTC.

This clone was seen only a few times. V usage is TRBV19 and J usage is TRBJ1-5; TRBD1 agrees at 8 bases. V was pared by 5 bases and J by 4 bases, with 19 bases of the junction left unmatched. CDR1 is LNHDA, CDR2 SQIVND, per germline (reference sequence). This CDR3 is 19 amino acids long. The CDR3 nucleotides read TGTGCCAGTAGTCCTCCCCAAATTCGCGACAGGGGCGGGAATCAGCCCCAGCATTTT. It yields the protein CASSPPQIRDRGGNQPQHF. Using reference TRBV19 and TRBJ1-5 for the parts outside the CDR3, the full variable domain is DGGITQSPKYLFRKEGQNVTLSCEQNLNHDAMYWYRQDPGQGLRLIYYSQIVNDFQKGDIAEGYSVSREKKESFPLTVTSAQKNPTAFYLCASSPPQIRDRGGNQPQHFGDGTRLSIL.

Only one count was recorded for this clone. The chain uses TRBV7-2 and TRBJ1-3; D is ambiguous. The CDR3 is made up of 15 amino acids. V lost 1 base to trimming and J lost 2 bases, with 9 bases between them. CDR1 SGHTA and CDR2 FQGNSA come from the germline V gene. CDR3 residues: CASSLVGETGNTIYF. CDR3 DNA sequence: TGTGCCAGCAGCTTAGTGGGAGAGACTGGAAACACCATATATTTT.

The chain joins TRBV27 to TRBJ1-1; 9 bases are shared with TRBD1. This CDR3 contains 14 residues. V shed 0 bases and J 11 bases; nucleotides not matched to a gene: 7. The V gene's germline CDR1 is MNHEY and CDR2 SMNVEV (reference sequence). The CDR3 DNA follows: TGTGCCAGCAGTTTATCTGGGACAGGGATGTGGGCTTTCTTT. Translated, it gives CASSLSGTGMWAFF.

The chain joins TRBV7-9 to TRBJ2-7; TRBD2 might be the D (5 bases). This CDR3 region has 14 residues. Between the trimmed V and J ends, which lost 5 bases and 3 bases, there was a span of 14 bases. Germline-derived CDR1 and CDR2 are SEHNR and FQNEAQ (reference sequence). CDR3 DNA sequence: TGTGCCAGCAGCCTCGGCTCGGGAAACTACGAGCAGTACTTC. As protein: CASSLGSGNYEQYF. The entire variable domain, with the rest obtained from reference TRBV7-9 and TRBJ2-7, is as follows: DTGVSQNPRHKITKRGQNVTFRCDPISEHNRLYWYRQTLGQGPEFLTYFQNEAQLEKSRLLSDRFSAERPKGSFSTLEIQRTEQGDSAMYLCASSLGSGNYEQYFGPGTRLTVT.

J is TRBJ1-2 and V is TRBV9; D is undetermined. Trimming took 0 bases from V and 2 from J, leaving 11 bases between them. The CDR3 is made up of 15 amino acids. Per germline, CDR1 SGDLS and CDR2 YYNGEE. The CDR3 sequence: CASSVGGGINYGYTF. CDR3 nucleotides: TGTGCCAGCAGCGTAGGGGGAGGGATAAACTATGGCTACACCTTC.

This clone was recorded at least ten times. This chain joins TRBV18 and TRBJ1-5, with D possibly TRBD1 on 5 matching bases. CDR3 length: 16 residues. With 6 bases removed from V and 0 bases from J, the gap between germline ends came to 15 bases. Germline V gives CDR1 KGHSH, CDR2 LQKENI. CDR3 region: CASSLDNQYSNQPQHF. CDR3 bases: TGTGCCAGCTCTCTGGACAACCAATATAGCAATCAGCCCCAGCATTTT.

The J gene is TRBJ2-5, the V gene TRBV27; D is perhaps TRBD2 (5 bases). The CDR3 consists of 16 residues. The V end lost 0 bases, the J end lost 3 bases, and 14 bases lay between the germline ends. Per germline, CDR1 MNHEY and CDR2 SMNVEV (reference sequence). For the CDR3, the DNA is TGTGCCAGCAGTTTATCCCTAGCCGGGCCAAAAGAGACCCAGTACTTC. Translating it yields CASSLSLAGPKETQYF.

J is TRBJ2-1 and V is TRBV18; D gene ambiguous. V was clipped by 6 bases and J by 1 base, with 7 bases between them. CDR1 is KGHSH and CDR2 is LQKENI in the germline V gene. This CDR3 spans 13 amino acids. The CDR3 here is CASSSASYNEQFF. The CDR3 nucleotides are TGTGCCAGCTCCTCTGCGTCCTACAATGAGCAGTTCTTC.

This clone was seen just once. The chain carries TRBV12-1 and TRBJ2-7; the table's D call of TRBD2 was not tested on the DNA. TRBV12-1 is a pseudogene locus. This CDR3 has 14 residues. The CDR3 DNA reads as TGTGCCAGCAGCAGGCGGGGCAGCTCTTACGAGCAGTACTTC. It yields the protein CASSRRGSSYEQYF.